These 6 T cell receptor beta chains were all obtained from the same sample, sequenced in a study of blood T cells in healthy people across ages. A J-beta primer mix and a sample-barcoded 5' primer were used in a second PCR of about 7 to 12 cycles. TCRdb itself ran the 5' RACE reads through MiXCR, one entry per CDR3 protein. This table has approximately 800,000 distinct CDR3 sequences, 62% appearing once. What was sequenced was blood. The source of these receptors is a young man in good health.

This clonotype has a handful of counts. V usage is TRBV6-5 and J usage is TRBJ1-1, with D possibly TRBD1 on 5 matching bases. V was cut by 0 bases and J by 4 bases, with 15 bases left in between. Germline-derived CDR1 and CDR2 are MNHEY and SVGAGI. This CDR3 comprises 16 residues. The chain's CDR3 is CASSYSTPRAGTEAFF. The CDR3 nucleotides read TGTGCCAGCAGTTACTCGACGCCCAGGGCGGGCACTGAAGCTTTCTTT.

This clonotype came up a few times. V usage is TRBV7-2 and J usage is TRBJ2-7; 7 bases are shared with TRBD1. CDR1 and CDR2 from the germline V gene are SGHTA and FQGNSA. This CDR3 region has 12 residues. The V segment lost 6 bases and the J segment 6 bases; nucleotides outside the gene matches: 5. DNA of the CDR3: TGTGCCAGCAGATACGACAGGGCCGAGCAGTACTTC. Protein product: CASRYDRAEQYF. The complete variable domain, with remaining parts taken from reference TRBV7-2 and TRBJ2-7, reads GAGVSQSPSNKVTEKGKDVELRCDPISGHTALYWYRQSLGQGLEFLIYFQGNSAPDKSGLPSDRFSAERTGGSVSTLTIQRTQQEDSAVYLCASRYDRAEQYFGPGTRLTVT.

The rearrangement uses TRBV25-1 and TRBJ1-1, with 7 bases fitting TRBD1. The CDR3 loop spans 15 amino acids. V trimming: 1 base; J trimming: 0 bases; junction bases outside the gene matches: 2. Germline CDR1 reads MGHDK; CDR2 reads SYGVNS. The CDR3 here is CASSEWDSLNTEAFF. In DNA form, the CDR3 reads TGTGCCAGCAGTGAATGGGACAGCTTGAACACTGAAGCTTTCTTT.

The V and J genes are TRBV7-2 and TRBJ2-1; D unclear. This CDR3 contains 17 residues. Germline lookup yields CDR1 SGHTA and CDR2 FQGNSA. Trimming cost V 3 bases and J 1 base, with 16 bases left between them. The CDR3 coding sequence is TGTGCCAGCAGCTTGAGGTCCTGGGTGGGTTCCTACAATGAGCAGTTCTTC. Translated, it gives CASSLRSWVGSYNEQFF.

This rearrangement joins TRBV12-3 or TRBV12-4 to TRBJ2-1, with 8 bases that match TRBD1. The CDR3 extends over 13 amino acids. V was clipped by 6 bases and J by 12 bases; unmatched bases: 10. CDR3 sequence reads: CASRTGAVGGQFF. The CDR3 DNA reads as TGTGCCAGCAGGACAGGGGCCGTGGGAGGGCAGTTCTTC.

The V gene is TRBV12-3 or TRBV12-4, the J gene TRBJ2-7; 9 bases fit TRBD1. V trimming: 10 bases; J trimming: 3 bases; junction bases outside the gene matches: 19. The CDR3 loop spans 17 amino acids. CDR3 residues: CATSVLQGAGRNYEQYF. The CDR3 DNA reads as TGTGCCACTTCCGTATTACAGGGGGCTGGCCGAAACTACGAGCAGTACTTC.